The rows below give T cell receptor beta chains drawn from one sample of a study of blood T cell repertoires in COVID-19. Only in-frame clones appear in the TCRdb table, and some are missing; sequencing was by immunoSEQ multiplex PCR. The sample contains a few hundred thousand clones, 65% to 85% of which appear only once. Sequences were obtained from peripheral blood. The receptor source for this set is a woman under 40 with COVID-19, enrolled during active disease. CDR3s include the opening cysteine and the closing phenylalanine or tryptophan. The D gene is left open where the match is weak. Not all rows give a size; the values are once, few, many and, for expanded clones, a class.

V	J	size	D	DNA	CDR3
TRBV19	TRBJ2-2	NA	TRBD2	TGTGCCAGTAGTATACCTAGCGGGGGCCATACGAACACCGGGGAGCTGTTTTTT	CASSIPSGGHTNTGELFF
TRBV5-4	TRBJ2-7	NA	TRBD1	TGTGCCAGCAGCACCGGGACAGGGGAAACCTACGAGCAGTACTTC	CASSTGTGETYEQYF
TRBV9	TRBJ1-2	NA	TRBD1	TGTGCCAGCAGAAGACAGGGGCCCTATGGCTACACCTTC	CASRRQGPYGYTF
TRBV6-2/TRBV6-3	TRBJ2-2	NA	NA	TGTGCCAGCAGCCCATCACTGGCCGGGGAGCTGTTTTTT	CASSPSLAGELFF
TRBV5-1	TRBJ2-1	NA	NA	TGCGCCAGCAGCCCGGGATCAGGGGTCGGCAATGAGCAGTTCTTC	CASSPGSGVGNEQFF
TRBV19	TRBJ2-2	NA	NA	TGTGCCAGTAGTATCCTAGTGGGGAACACCGGGGAGCTGTTTTTT	CASSILVGNTGELFF
TRBV5-6	TRBJ1-1	NA	TRBD1	TGTGCCAGCAGCGGGGACAGGGGGCGGGCTCGGCCTGAAGCTTTCTTT	CASSGDRGRARPEAFF
TRBV12-3/TRBV12-4	TRBJ2-5	NA	NA	TGTGCCAGCAAGCCGGGACTTTCTAGCCTCCAGTACTTC	CASKPGLSSLQYF
TRBV4-3	TRBJ1-5	NA	NA	TGCGCCAGCAGCCTTCAAAATCAGCCCCAGCATTTT	CASSLQNQPQHF
TRBV7-9	TRBJ2-7	NA	NA	TGTGCCAGCAGCTTTAACCAGGGTGACGAGCAGTACTTC	CASSFNQGDEQYF
TRBV7-2	TRBJ2-1	NA	TRBD2	TGTGCCAGCAGCTCGGGACTAGTCTCCTACAATGAGCAGTTCTTC	CASSSGLVSYNEQFF
TRBV6-5	TRBJ1-2	NA	NA	TGTGCCGTCTCACAGGGAAGGGTGGGTGGCTACACCTTC	CAVSQGRVGGYTF
TRBV4-3	TRBJ2-1	NA	TRBD2	TGCGCCAGCAGCCAAGATTCGGGTGCGGGGGGGTACAATGAGCAGTTCTTC	CASSQDSGAGGYNEQFF
TRBV23-1	TRBJ2-1	once	NA	TGCGCCAGCACCCAGCCCATGGACAGTTCCAATGAGCAGTTCTTC	CASTQPMDSSNEQFF
TRBV5-1	TRBJ2-7	NA	TRBD2	TGCGCCAGCAGCCCGAGCGGGAGGTCTCCCTACGAGCAGTACTTC	CASSPSGRSPYEQYF
TRBV6-5	TRBJ1-6	NA	TRBD1	TGTGCCAGCAGTTCCCGGACAGGGAATTCACCCCTCCACTTT	CASSSRTGNSPLHF
TRBV9	TRBJ1-2	NA	NA	TGTGCCAGCAGTGGCAGGGCGAACTATGGCTACACCTTC	CASSGRANYGYTF
TRBV7-9	TRBJ2-5	NA	NA	TGTGCCAGCAGCTCCATCCTACAGGAGACCCAGTACTTC	CASSSILQETQYF
TRBV30	TRBJ1-1	NA	NA	TGTGCCTGGATCGGGTGGGGCGGTGGCACTGAAGCTTTCTTT	CAWIGWGGGTEAFF
TRBV18	TRBJ1-6	NA	TRBD1	TGTGCCAGCTCACCGGATCTTCAGGGGGCCTCTTCACCCCTCCACTTT	CASSPDLQGASSPLHF
TRBV18	TRBJ2-3	NA	TRBD2	TGTGCCAGCTCAGGGGTAGCGGGAGTTTCAGATACGCAGTATTTT	CASSGVAGVSDTQYF
TRBV5-1	TRBJ2-1	once	TRBD2	TGCGCCAGCAGCACTGGACTAGCGGGAGGCTACAATGAGCAGTTCTTC	CASSTGLAGGYNEQFF
TRBV27	TRBJ2-2	NA	TRBD2	TGTGCCAGCAGCACCATACTAGCGGGGGGGCCCGGGGAGCTGTTTTTT	CASSTILAGGPGELFF
TRBV21-1	TRBJ1-1	NA	NA	TGTGCCAGCAGCACCCAAGACAGGGGGCTTGGCTACACTGAAGCTTTCTTT	CASSTQDRGLGYTEAFF
TRBV5-6	TRBJ2-5	few	TRBD1	TGTGCCAGCAGCTTCTCGGGACAGGGGGTCCAAGAGACCCAGTACTTC	CASSFSGQGVQETQYF
TRBV30	TRBJ1-2	many	NA	TGTGCCTGGAGTTATGGAGCTAACTATGGCTACACCTTC	CAWSYGANYGYTF
TRBV18	TRBJ2-1	once	TRBD2	TGTGCCAGCTCACCAAATTTGGCGGGAGTTGGTGAGCAGTTCTTC	CASSPNLAGVGEQFF
TRBV30	TRBJ1-3	NA	NA	TGTGCCTTCGGGGAGGGGCGCTCTGGAAACACCATATATTTT	CAFGEGRSGNTIYF
TRBV6-5	TRBJ1-2	NA	NA	TGTGCCAGCAGGACCGACAGCCCCTATGGCTACACCTTC	CASRTDSPYGYTF
TRBV27	TRBJ1-4	NA	TRBD1	TGTGCCAGCAGTTCGGACAGGGGGCTCGAAAAACTGTTTTTT	CASSSDRGLEKLFF
TRBV30	TRBJ2-2	few	TRBD1	TGTGCCTGGAGTGTCAAGGACAGGACCGGGGAGCTGTTTTTT	CAWSVKDRTGELFF
TRBV2	TRBJ2-2	NA	NA	TGTGCCAGCAGTGAATTTGCACAGGGGGAGCTGTTTTTT	CASSEFAQGELFF
TRBV5-4	TRBJ2-7	NA	TRBD2	TGTGCCAGCACCCCGGGGATGGGTAGCGGGGATTACGAGCAGTACTTC	CASTPGMGSGDYEQYF
TRBV9	TRBJ2-1	NA	TRBD2	TGTGCCAGCAGCGCGGGACTAGCGGGGGGGCCTTACAATGAGCAGTTCTTC	CASSAGLAGGPYNEQFF
TRBV5-4	TRBJ2-5	few	TRBD2	TGTGCCAGCAGCCCCGGGACTAGCGGGGGCCGGGTACAAGAGACCCAGTACTTC	CASSPGTSGGRVQETQYF
TRBV25-1	TRBJ2-3	NA	NA	TGTGCCAGCAGGAGCCGCCGCACAGATACGCAGTATTTT	CASRSRRTDTQYF
TRBV6-2/TRBV6-3	TRBJ2-1	NA	TRBD2	TGTGCCAGCAGCTCTAGCGGGTATTACAATGAGCAGTTCTTC	CASSSSGYYNEQFF
TRBV15	TRBJ1-5	NA	NA	TGTGCCACCAGCAGAGAGAGGCAGCAAACTTCCAATCAGCCCCAGCATTTT	CATSRERQQTSNQPQHF
TRBV28	TRBJ2-1	NA	NA	TGTGCCAGCAAAGAGGGGGAATCCTACAATGAGCAGTTCTTC	CASKEGESYNEQFF
TRBV5-1	TRBJ1-1	NA	NA	TGCGCCAGCAGCCGGACAGTAAAGAACACTGAAGCTTTCTTT	CASSRTVKNTEAFF
TRBV28	TRBJ1-1	few	NA	TGTGCCAGCAGTTCTCCTGGGAGGGCTGAAGCTTTCTTT	CASSSPGRAEAFF
TRBV11-1	TRBJ2-7	NA	NA	TGTGCCAGCAGCTTTCGTTCGTCTCCCACTACCGAGCAGTACTTC	CASSFRSSPTTEQYF
TRBV19	TRBJ2-7	NA	TRBD1	TGTGCCAGCAACAAAATGGGCGGGACAGGGGACCACGAGCAGTACTTC	CASNKMGGTGDHEQYF
TRBV2	TRBJ2-7	NA	TRBD2	TGTGCCAGCAGTTCCCAACTAGCGGGAGGTGGGTACGAGCAGTACTTC	CASSSQLAGGGYEQYF
TRBV6-6	TRBJ2-1	NA	TRBD2	TGTGCCAGCAGGACTAGCGGGGGGGCCTACAATGAGCAGTTCTTC	CASRTSGGAYNEQFF
TRBV7-9	TRBJ2-5	NA	NA	TGTGCCAGCAGCTTAGAGCTAGCCGATAGCGTGGTCGAGACCCAGTACTTC	CASSLELADSVVETQYF
TRBV25-1	TRBJ2-1	NA	NA	TGTGCCAGCAGTGACCCGGCCCGAGACAGGTTTGGTGCTGAGCAGTTCTTC	CASSDPARDRFGAEQFF
TRBV5-4	TRBJ2-2	few	TRBD2	TGTGCCAGCAGCTGGGGAGGGATCGGCGCCGGGGAGCTGTTTTTT	CASSWGGIGAGELFF
TRBV19	TRBJ1-2	few	NA	TGTGCCAGTAGTATAGACAGGGGTCGACACTATGGCTACACCTTC	CASSIDRGRHYGYTF
TRBV7-7	TRBJ2-1	NA	NA	TGTGCCAGCAGCTTATATTTAGCGCACTCCAATGAGCAGTTCTTC	CASSLYLAHSNEQFF
TRBV9	TRBJ2-1	NA	TRBD2	TGTGCCAGCAGCGTAGCCAGCGGGAGTGGCTATGAGCAGTTCTTC	CASSVASGSGYEQFF
TRBV4-2	TRBJ2-7	NA	TRBD2	TGTGCCAGCAGCCAAGAGGGGGTAGCGGGAGGTAACTCCTACGAGCAGTACTTC	CASSQEGVAGGNSYEQYF
TRBV6-5	TRBJ1-1	NA	NA	TGTGCCAGCAGTTACGGGGGCCCGAACACTGAAGCTTTCTTT	CASSYGGPNTEAFF
TRBV28	TRBJ2-7	NA	TRBD1	TGTGCCAGCAGTCCCGGACAGGGAGCCTACGAGCAGTACTTC	CASSPGQGAYEQYF
TRBV30	TRBJ2-3	NA	NA	TGTGCCTGGAGTGTAACAGGGACCACAGATACGCAGTATTTT	CAWSVTGTTDTQYF
TRBV19	TRBJ2-7	NA	NA	TGTGCCAGTAGTCCCCCGCCGGGAGCGGCGATCTACGAGCAGTACTTC	CASSPPPGAAIYEQYF
TRBV9	TRBJ2-7	NA	TRBD2	TGTGCCAGCAGCGTCGGGACTAGCTCCATCTACGAGCAGTACTTC	CASSVGTSSIYEQYF
TRBV24-1	TRBJ2-2	NA	NA	TGTGCCACCAGTGGCCCAGCAGGGGGATTGGCGGGGCCGAACACCGGGGAGCTGTTTTTT	CATSGPAGGLAGPNTGELFF
TRBV5-1	TRBJ2-3	NA	NA	TGCGCCAGCAGCCGCCGGAGCGGCGAAGATACGCAGTATTTT	CASSRRSGEDTQYF
TRBV7-3	TRBJ1-6	once	NA	TGTGCCAGCAGCCGAGACAGCTCTTCACCCCTCCACTTT	CASSRDSSSPLHF